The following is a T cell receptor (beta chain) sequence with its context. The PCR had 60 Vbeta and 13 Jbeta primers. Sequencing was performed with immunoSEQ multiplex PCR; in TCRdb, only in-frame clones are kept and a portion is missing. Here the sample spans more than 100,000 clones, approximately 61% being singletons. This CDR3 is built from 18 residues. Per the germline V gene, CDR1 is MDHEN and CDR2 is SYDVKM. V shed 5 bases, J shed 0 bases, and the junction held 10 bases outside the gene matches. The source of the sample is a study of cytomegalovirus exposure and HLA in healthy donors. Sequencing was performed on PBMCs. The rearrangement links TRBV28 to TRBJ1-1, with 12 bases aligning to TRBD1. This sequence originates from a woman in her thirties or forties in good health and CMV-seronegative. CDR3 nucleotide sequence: TGTGCCAGCAGTCTCGAAGCCGGGACAGGGGGCATGAACACTGAAGCTTTCTTT. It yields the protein CASSLEAGTGGMNTEAFF.